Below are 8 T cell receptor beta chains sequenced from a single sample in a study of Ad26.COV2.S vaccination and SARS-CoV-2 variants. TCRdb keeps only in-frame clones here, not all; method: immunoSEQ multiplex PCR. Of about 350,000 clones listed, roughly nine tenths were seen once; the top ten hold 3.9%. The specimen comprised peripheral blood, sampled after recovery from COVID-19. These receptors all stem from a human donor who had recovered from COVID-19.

The CDR3 loop is CASSAGQGDYEQYF. CDR3 nucleotide sequence: TGTGCCAGCAGCGCGGGACAGGGGGACTACGAGCAGTACTTC. The chain links TRBV7-6 to TRBJ2-7; 11 bases agree with TRBD1. The CDR3 consists of 14 residues. The ends lost 5 bases at V and 3 bases at J; junction bases unmatched: 3. Germline CDR1 and CDR2: SGHVS and FNYEAQ.

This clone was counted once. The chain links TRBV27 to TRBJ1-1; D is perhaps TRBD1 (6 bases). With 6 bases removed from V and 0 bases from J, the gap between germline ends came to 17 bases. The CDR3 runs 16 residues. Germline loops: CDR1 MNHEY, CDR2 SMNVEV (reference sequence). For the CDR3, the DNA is TGTGCCAGCAGGATAGAACCAGGGGCTTTGAACACTGAAGCTTTCTTT. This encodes CASRIEPGALNTEAFF.

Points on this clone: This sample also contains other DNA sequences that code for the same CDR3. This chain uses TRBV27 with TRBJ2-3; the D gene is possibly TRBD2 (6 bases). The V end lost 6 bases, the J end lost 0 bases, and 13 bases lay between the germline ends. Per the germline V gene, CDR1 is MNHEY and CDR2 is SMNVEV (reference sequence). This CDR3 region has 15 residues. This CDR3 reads CASSWGDSSTDTQYF. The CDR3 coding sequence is TGTGCCAGCAGCTGGGGGGATTCTAGCACAGATACGCAGTATTTT.

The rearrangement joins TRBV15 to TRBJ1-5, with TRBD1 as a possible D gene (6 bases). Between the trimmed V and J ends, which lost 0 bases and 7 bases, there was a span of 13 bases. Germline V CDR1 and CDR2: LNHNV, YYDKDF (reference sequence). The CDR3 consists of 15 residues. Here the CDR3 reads CATSRDRGGGQPQHF. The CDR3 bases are TGTGCCACCAGCAGAGATAGGGGGGGAGGGCAGCCCCAGCATTTT.

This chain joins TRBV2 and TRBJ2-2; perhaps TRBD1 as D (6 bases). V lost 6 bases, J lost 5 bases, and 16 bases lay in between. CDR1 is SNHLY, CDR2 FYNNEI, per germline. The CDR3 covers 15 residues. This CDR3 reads CASSRDTSGTGELFF. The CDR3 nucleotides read TGTGCCAGCAGCCGGGACACCTCGGGGACCGGGGAGCTGTTTTTT. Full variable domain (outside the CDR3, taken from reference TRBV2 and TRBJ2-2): EPEVTQTPSHQVTQMGQEVILRCVPISNHLYFYWYRQILGQKVEFLVSFYNNEISEKSEIFDDQFSVERPDGSNFTLKIRSTKLEDSAMYFCASSRDTSGTGELFFGEGSRLTVL.

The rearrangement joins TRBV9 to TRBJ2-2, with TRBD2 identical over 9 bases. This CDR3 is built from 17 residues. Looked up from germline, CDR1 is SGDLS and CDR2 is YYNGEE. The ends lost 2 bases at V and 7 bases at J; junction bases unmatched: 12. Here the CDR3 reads CASSVSWRGGLDGELFF. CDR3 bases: TGTGCCAGCAGCGTCAGCTGGCGGGGGGGCCTGGACGGGGAGCTGTTTTTT.

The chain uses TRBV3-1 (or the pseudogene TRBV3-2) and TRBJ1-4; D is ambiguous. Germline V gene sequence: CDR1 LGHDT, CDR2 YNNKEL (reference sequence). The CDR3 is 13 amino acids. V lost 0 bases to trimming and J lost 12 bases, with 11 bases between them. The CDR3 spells CASSQDLWGELFF. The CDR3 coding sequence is TGTGCCAGCAGCCAAGATCTATGGGGAGAACTGTTTTTT.

The CDR3 region has the DNA TGTGCCATCAGTGAGTCTTATTCCGTAACGGGCCTCCTAGATACGCAGTATTTT. This gives the protein CAISESYSVTGLLDTQYF. The V call is TRBV10-3, the J call TRBJ2-3; no clear D. Germline CDR1 and CDR2: ENHRY and SYGVKD. The V end was cut by 0 bases, the J end by 5 bases, with 21 bases between. The CDR3 runs to 18 residues.